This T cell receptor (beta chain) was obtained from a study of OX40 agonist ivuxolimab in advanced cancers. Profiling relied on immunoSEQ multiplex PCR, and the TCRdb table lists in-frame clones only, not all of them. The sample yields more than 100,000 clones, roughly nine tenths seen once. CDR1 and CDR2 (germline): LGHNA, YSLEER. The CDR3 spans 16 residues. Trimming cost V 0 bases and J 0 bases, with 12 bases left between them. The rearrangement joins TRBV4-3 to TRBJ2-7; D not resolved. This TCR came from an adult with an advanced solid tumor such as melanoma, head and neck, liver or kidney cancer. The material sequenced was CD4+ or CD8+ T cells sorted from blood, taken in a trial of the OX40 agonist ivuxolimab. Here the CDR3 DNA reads TGCGCCAGCAGCCAAGAAGATAATTGGGACTCCTACGAGCAGTACTTC. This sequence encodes CASSQEDNWDSYEQYF.